This entry describes one TCR beta chain. V gave up 6 bases and J gave up 4 bases, with 13 bases separating them. This CDR3 is 14 amino acids long. CDR1 is MNHNS, CDR2 SASEGT, per germline. These data come from a study of OX40 agonist ivuxolimab in advanced cancers. Produced via immunoSEQ multiplex PCR; TCRdb's table is partial and in-frame only. The table lists roughly 70,000 clones, approximately 80% of them singletons. The receptor's source is an adult with an advanced solid tumor such as melanoma, head and neck, liver or kidney cancer. Sequencing was performed on CD4+ or CD8+ T cells sorted from blood, taken in a trial of the OX40 agonist ivuxolimab. V is TRBV6-1 and J is TRBJ1-5, with D tentatively TRBD1 (5 bases). The CDR3, as DNA: TGTGCCAGCAGGCCCGGGACGGTAAATCAGCCCCAGCATTTT. Residues: CASRPGTVNQPQHF.